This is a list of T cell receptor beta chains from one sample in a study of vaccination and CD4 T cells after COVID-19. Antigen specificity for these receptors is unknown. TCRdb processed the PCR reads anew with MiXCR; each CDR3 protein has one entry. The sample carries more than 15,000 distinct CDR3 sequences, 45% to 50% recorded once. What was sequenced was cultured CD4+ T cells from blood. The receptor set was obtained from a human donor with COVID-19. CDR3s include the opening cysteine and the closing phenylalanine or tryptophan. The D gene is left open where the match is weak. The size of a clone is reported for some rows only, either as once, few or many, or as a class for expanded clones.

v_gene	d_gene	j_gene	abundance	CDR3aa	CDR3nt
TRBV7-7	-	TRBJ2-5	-	CASSLGLGGPETQYF	TGTGCTAGCAGCTTAGGCTTGGGAGGTCCAGAGACCCAGTACTTC
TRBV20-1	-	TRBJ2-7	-	CSARDHHRSPSYEQYF	TGCAGTGCTAGAGATCACCACAGGTCCCCTTCCTACGAGCAGTACTTC
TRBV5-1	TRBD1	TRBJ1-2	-	CASRTTGGASYGYTF	TGCGCCAGCAGGACTACAGGGGGCGCGAGTTATGGCTACACCTTC
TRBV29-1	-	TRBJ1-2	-	CSATDISNYGYTF	TGCAGCGCCACAGATATAAGCAACTATGGCTACACCTTC
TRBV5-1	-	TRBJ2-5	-	CASSRGGEETQYF	TGCGCCAGCAGCCGTGGGGGAGAGGAGACCCAGTACTTC
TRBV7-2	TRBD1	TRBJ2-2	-	CASSSTGTGELFF	TGTGCCAGCAGCTCGACAGGGACCGGGGAGCTGTTTTTT
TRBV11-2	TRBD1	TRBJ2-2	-	CASSLGQGQTGELFF	TGTGCCAGCAGCCTAGGCCAGGGACAGACCGGGGAGCTGTTTTTT
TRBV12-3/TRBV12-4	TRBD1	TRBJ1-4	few	CASSDPGQTVHF	TGTGCCAGCAGTGACCCGGGACAGACCGTCCATTTT
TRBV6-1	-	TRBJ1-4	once	CASRGRTQGTNEKLFF	TGTGCCAGCAGGGGCCGTACCCAAGGAACTAATGAAAAACTGTTTTTT
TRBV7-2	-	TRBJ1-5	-	CASSPDGPHSNQPQHF	TGTGCCAGCAGCCCCGACGGTCCCCATAGCAATCAGCCCCAGCATTTT
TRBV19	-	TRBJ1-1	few	CASSIGTFTEAFF	TGTGCCAGTAGTATCGGGACCTTCACTGAAGCTTTCTTT
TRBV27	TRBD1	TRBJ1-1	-	CASSLGQAYAEAFF	TGTGCCAGCAGTTTGGGACAGGCTTATGCTGAAGCTTTCTTT
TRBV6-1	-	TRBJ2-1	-	CASSEGAGASNEQFF	TGTGCCAGCAGTGAAGGGGCGGGGGCGTCCAATGAGCAGTTCTTC
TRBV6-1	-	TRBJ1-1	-	CASSTSTGSNTEAFF	TGTGCCAGCAGCACTTCGACAGGATCGAACACTGAAGCTTTCTTT
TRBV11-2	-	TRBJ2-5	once	CASSLVRGVQETQYF	TGTGCCAGCAGCTTAGTGCGCGGAGTGCAGGAGACCCAGTACTTC
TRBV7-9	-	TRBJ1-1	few	CASSLSGTTGGTEAFF	TGTGCCAGCAGCCTGTCGGGGACAACCGGGGGCACTGAAGCTTTCTTT
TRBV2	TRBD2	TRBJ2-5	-	CASTQQGASGGRETQYF	TGTGCCAGCACCCAACAGGGGGCTAGCGGGGGGAGGGAGACCCAGTACTTC
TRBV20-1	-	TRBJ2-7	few	CSARDRRLASSGEQYF	TGCAGTGCTAGAGATCGACGATTGGCGAGCTCGGGGGAGCAGTACTTC
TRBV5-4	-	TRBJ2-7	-	CASSFTGSAYEQYF	TGTGCCAGCAGCTTTACAGGGAGCGCCTACGAGCAGTACTTC
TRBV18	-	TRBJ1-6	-	CASSPSNYNSPLHF	TGTGCCAGCTCACCGAGCAATTATAATTCACCCCTCCACTTT
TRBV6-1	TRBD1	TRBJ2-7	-	CASSKPGTGGTEQYF	TGTGCCAGCAGTAAACCCGGGACAGGGGGCACCGAGCAGTACTTC
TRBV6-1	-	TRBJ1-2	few	CASSDPGNPGGYTF	TGTGCCAGCAGTGACCCCGGTAACCCTGGCGGCTACACCTTC
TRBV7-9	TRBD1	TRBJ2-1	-	CASRSGTGGWDEQFF	TGTGCCAGCAGGTCCGGGACAGGGGGCTGGGATGAGCAGTTCTTC
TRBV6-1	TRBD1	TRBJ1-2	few	CASRTGNYGYTF	TGTGCCTCGAGGACAGGAAACTATGGCTACACCTTC
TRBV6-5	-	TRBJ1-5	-	CASSYSTANQPQHF	TGTGCCAGCAGTTATTCGACAGCCAATCAGCCCCAGCATTTT
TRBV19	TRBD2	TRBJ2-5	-	CASSIAELAGGRQETQYF	TGTGCCAGTAGTATCGCCGAACTAGCGGGGGGCCGCCAAGAGACCCAGTACTTC
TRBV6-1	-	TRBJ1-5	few	CASSRDFQAQHF	TGTGCCAGCAGTCGGGACTTTCAGGCCCAGCATTTT
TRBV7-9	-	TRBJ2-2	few	CASSFALEGELFF	TGTGCCAGCAGCTTTGCTTTGGAAGGGGAGCTGTTTTTT
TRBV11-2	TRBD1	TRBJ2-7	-	CASSRTQGAYEQYF	TGTGCCAGCAGCCGAACTCAGGGGGCCTACGAGCAGTACTTC
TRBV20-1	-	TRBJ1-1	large	CSALGHMNTEAFF	TGCAGTGCTTTGGGACATATGAACACTGAAGCTTTCTTT
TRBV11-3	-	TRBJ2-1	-	CASSLEAAAGQFF	TGTGCCAGCAGCTTAGAAGCGGCTGCGGGGCAGTTCTTC
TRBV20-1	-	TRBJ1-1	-	CSRVRNTEAFF	TGCAGTCGGGTAAGGAACACTGAAGCTTTCTTT
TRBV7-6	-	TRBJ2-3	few	CASSLSTGRADTQYF	TGTGCCAGCAGCTTAAGTACAGGGCGGGCAGATACGCAGTATTTT
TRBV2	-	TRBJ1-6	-	CASRSGEGSPLHF	TGTGCCAGCAGGAGTGGGGAGGGTTCACCCCTCCACTTT
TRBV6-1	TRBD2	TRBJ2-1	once	CASSEGGLPRLFF	TGTGCCAGCAGTGAAGGGGGACTACCGCGGTTGTTCTTC
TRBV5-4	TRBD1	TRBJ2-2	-	CASSRTGTGSFTGGELFF	TGTGCCAGCAGCAGGACCGGGACAGGGAGTTTTACAGGCGGGGAGCTGTTTTTT
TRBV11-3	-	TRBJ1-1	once	CASSLVPGANTEAFF	TGTGCCAGCAGCTTAGTCCCCGGGGCCAACACTGAAGCTTTCTTT
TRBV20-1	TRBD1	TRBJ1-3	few	CSARENRGLYTIYF	TGCAGTGCTAGAGAAAACAGGGGCTTGTACACCATATATTTT
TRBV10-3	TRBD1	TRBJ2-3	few	CAIKTGQGVTDTQYF	TGTGCCATCAAGACAGGACAGGGGGTCACAGATACGCAGTATTTT
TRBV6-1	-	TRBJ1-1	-	CASKNRGENTEAFF	TGTGCCAGCAAGAATAGGGGGGAGAACACTGAAGCTTTCTTT
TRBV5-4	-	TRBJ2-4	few	CASSLTGGVAKNIQYF	TGTGCCAGCAGCCTAACGGGCGGGGTAGCCAAAAACATTCAGTACTTC
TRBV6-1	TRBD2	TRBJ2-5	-	CATLSPAGGKETQYF	TGTGCCACCCTGAGTCCGGCGGGGGGTAAAGAGACCCAGTACTTC